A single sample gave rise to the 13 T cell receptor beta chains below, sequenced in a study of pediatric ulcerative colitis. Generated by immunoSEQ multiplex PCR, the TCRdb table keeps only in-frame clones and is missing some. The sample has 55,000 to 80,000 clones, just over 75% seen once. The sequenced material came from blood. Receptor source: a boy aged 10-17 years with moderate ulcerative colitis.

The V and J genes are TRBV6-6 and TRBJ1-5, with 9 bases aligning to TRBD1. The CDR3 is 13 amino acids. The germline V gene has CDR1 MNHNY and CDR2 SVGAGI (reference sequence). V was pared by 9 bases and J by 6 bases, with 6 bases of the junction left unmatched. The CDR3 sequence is CASGQGISQPQHF. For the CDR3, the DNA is TGTGCCAGTGGACAGGGGATAAGTCAGCCCCAGCATTTT.

The CDR3 protein is CASRAGTRSEKLFF. The CDR3 DNA sequence: TGTGCCAGCAGAGCCGGGACTCGCAGCGAAAAACTGTTTTTT. The chain is built from TRBV28 and TRBJ1-4; tentatively, D is TRBD1 (5 bases). The CDR3 consists of 14 residues. The germline CDR1 and CDR2 sequences are MDHEN and SYDVKM. Trimming took off 6 bases at V and 8 bases at J, with 16 bases between the two ends. The full variable domain, in which reference TRBV28 and TRBJ1-4 provide the parts outside the CDR3, is DVKVTQSSRYLVKRTGEKVFLECVQDMDHENMFWYRQDPGLGLRLIYFSYDVKMKEKGDIPEGYSVSREKKERFSLILESASTNQTSMYLCASRAGTRSEKLFFGSGTQLSVL.

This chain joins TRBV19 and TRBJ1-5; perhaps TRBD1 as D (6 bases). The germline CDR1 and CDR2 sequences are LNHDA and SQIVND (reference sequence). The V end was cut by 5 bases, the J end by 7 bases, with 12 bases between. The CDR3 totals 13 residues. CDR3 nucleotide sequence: TGTGCCAGTAGTCCATCCACAGGGCAGCCCCAGCATTTT. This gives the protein CASSPSTGQPQHF.

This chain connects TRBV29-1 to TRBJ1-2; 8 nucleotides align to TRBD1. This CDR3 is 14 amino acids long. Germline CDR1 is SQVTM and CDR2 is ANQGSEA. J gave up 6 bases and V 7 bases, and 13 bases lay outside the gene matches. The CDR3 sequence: CSAYPPGTGDGYTF. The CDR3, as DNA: TGCAGCGCCTACCCGCCCGGGACAGGCGATGGCTACACCTTC.

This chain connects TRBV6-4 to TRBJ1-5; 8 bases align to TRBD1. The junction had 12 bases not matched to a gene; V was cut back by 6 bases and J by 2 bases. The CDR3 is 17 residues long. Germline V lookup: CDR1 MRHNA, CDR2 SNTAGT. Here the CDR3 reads CASRVDRDFMGNQPQHF. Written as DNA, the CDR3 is TGTGCCAGCAGGGTGGACAGGGATTTTATGGGCAATCAGCCCCAGCATTTT.

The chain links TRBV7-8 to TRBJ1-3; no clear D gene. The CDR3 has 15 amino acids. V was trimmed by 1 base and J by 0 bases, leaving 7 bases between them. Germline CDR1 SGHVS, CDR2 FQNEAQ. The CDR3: CASSLGAISGNTIYF. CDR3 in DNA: TGTGCCAGCAGCTTAGGGGCTATCTCTGGAAACACCATATATTTT.

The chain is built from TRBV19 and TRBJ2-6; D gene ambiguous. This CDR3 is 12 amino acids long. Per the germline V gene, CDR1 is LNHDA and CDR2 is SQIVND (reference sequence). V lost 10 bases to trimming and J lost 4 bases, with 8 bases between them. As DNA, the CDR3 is TGTGCCACCGATGGGGGGGCCAACGTCCTGACTTTC. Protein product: CATDGGANVLTF.

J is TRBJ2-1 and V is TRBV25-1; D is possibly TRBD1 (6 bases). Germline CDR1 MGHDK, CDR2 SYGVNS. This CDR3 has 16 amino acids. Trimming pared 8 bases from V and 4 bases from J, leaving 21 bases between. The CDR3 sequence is CASGQVGGLDYNEQFF. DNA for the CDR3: TGTGCCAGCGGACAAGTAGGGGGTCTTGATTACAATGAGCAGTTCTTC.

The CDR3 reads CASSGGQQETQYF. The CDR3 region has the DNA TGTGCCAGCAGCGGGGGCCAACAAGAGACCCAGTACTTC. This rearrangement joins TRBV6-5 to TRBJ2-5; D might be TRBD1 or TRBD2, each matching 6 bases. Trimming removed 6 bases at V and 2 bases at J, with 10 bases between. The CDR3 consists of 13 residues. Germline V gives CDR1 MNHEY, CDR2 SVGAGI.

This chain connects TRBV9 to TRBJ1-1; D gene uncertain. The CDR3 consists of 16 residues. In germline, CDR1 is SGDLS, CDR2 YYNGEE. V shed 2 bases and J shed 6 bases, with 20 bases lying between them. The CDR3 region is CASSVLSRIEFAEAFF. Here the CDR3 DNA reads TGTGCCAGCAGCGTCCTGTCCCGGATCGAGTTCGCTGAAGCTTTCTTT.

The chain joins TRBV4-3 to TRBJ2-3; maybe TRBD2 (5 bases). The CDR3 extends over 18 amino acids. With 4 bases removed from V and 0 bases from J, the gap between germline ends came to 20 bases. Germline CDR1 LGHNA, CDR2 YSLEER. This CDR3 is CASSLHYRGLPSTDTQYF. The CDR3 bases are TGCGCCAGCAGCCTCCATTATCGGGGTCTGCCTAGCACAGATACGCAGTATTTT.

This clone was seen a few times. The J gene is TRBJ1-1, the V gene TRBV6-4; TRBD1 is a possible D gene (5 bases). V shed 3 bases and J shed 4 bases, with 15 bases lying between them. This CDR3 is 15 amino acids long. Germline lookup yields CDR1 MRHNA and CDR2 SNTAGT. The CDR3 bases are TGTGCCAGCAGTGATTTTTGGGGGGGTTCCACTGAAGCTTTCTTT. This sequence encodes CASSDFWGGSTEAFF.

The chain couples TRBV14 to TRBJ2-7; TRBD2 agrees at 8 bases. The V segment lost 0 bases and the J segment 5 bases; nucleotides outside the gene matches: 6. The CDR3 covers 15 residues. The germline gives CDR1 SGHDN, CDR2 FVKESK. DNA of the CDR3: TGTGCCAGCAGCCAAGATCTACGGGGGGGGCACGAGCAGTACTTC. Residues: CASSQDLRGGHEQYF. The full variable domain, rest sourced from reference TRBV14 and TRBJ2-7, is EAGVTQFPSHSVIEKGQTVTLRCDPISGHDNLYWYRRVMGKEIKFLLHFVKESKQDESGMPNNRFLAERTGGTYSTLKVQPAELEDSGVYFCASSQDLRGGHEQYFGPGTRLTVT.